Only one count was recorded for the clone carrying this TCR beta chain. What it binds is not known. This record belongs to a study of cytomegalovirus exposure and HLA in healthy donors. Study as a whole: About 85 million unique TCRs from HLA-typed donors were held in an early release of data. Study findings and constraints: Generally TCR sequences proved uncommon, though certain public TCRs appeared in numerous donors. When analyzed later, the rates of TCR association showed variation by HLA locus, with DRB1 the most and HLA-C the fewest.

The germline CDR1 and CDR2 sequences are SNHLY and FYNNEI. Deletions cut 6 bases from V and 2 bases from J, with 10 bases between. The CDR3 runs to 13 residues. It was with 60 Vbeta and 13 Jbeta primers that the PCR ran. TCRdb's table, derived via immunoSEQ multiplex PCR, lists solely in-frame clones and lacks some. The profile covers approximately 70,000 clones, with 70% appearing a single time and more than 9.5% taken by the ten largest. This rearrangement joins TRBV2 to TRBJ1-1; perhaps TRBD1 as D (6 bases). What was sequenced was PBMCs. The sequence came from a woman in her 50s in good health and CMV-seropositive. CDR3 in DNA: TGTGCCAGCAGAGGGGGAATCAACACTGAAGCTTTCTTT. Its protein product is CASRGGINTEAFF.